This TCR beta chain appears in the sequencing data of a study of CD8+CD57+ T cells in acquired aplastic anemia. Study-wide findings and caveats: The study found no significant CD8+ Simpson's diversity difference between patients and controls. Patients and controls turned out to have 25 to 35 CD8+ CDR3 sequences in common.

This clonotype was picked up many times. As yet, its antigen is unknown. Before being chosen for sequencing, patients had shown CD8+CD57+ cell expansion by flow cytometry. CDR3 and TCR beta VDJ profiling relied on genomic DNA as the template. TCRdb passed the reads through MiXCR, listing each CDR3 protein once. The sample records around 290,000 distinct CDR3 sequences, 56% being singletons. The CDR3 has 15 amino acids. V lost 2 bases and J lost 3; bases outside the gene matches: 7. The germline V gene encodes CDR1 DFQATT and CDR2 SNEGSKA (reference sequence). This receptor was identified in a human donor with aplastic anemia. The chain uses TRBV20-1 and TRBJ2-1; 7 nucleotides match TRBD2. Input material: sorted CD4+, CD8+, or CD8+CD57+ T cells (not recorded which) from PBMCs. The CDR3 region is CSARIPSGVYNEQFF. The CDR3 DNA follows: TGCAGTGCTAGAATCCCTAGCGGAGTCTACAATGAGCAGTTCTTC.